This T cell receptor (beta chain) was captured in a study of T cells in localized non-small cell lung cancer. On this clone itself: Antigen: not known.

Broader study findings: Across samples, adjacent lung featured a median roughly 60 of the top 100 tumor clones. Heterogeneity remains possible, as sequencing covered one tumor region only. Higher T cell density in the blood was associated with longer overall survival, whereas higher adjacent-lung clonality associated with shorter survival. Of the tissues analyzed, uninvolved adjacent lung showed maximal T cell clonality, greater than tumor.

Sequenced by immunoSEQ multiplex PCR; TCRdb stores in-frame clones only, minus some. The data contain almost 40,000 clones, roughly three quarters of them seen just once; the ten biggest clones take up about 35%. There are 14 residues in the CDR3. Trimming removed 6 bases from V and 0 bases from J, with 9 bases in between. Germline assignment: CDR1 SNHLY and CDR2 FYNNEI. The genes are TRBV2 and TRBJ1-5, with D uncertain. Here the sequenced sample was PBMCs, taken before any cancer treatment. This receptor was taken from a woman aged 35-70 years with stage II squamous cell lung carcinoma. CDR3 in DNA: TGTGCCAGCAGGGAGGGATATAGCAATCAGCCCCAGCATTTT. Its protein product is CASREGYSNQPQHF. Together with reference TRBV2 and TRBJ1-5, the CDR3 gives the full variable domain: EPEVTQTPSHQVTQMGQEVILRCVPISNHLYFYWYRQILGQKVEFLVSFYNNEISEKSEIFDDQFSVERPDGSNFTLKIRSTKLEDSAMYFCASREGYSNQPQHFGDGTRLSIL.